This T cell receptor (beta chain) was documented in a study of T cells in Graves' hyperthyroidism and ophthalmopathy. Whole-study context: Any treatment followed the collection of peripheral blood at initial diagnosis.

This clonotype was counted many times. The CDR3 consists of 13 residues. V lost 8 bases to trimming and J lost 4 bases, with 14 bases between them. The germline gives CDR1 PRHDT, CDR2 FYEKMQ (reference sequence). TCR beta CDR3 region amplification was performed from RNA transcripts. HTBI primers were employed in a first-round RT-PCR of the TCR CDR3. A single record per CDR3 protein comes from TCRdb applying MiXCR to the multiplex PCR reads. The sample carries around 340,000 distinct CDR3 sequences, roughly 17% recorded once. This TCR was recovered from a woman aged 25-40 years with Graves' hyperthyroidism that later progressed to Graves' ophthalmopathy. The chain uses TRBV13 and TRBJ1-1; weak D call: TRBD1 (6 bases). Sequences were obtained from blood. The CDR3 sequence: CASGQGYGTEAFF. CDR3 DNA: TGTGCCAGCGGGCAGGGGTATGGCACTGAAGCTTTCTTT.